This record covers a single T cell receptor (beta chain). The target antigen is unknown. This specimen belongs to a study of T-cell reconstitution after alpha-beta-depleted transplantation in children. Study-level results: Surviving recipient cells, namely T cells and thymic progenitors, were the source of high day-60 TCRbeta diversity in some patients.

CDR1 and CDR2 (germline): ENHRY, SYGVKD. V lost 3 bases, J lost 3 bases, and 11 bases lay in between. There are 14 residues in the CDR3. A TCRbeta library incorporating unique molecular identifiers was prepared. TCRdb called the PCR reads again in MiXCR, with one record for every CDR3 protein. The data show roughly 570,000 distinct CDR3 sequences, approximately 30% seen once. The specimen was PBMCs, collected before TCRalphabeta/CD19-depleted stem cell transplant. The TCR sequence derives from a boy under three years old with Wiskott-Aldrich syndrome, due to receive a stem cell transplant. The genes are TRBV10-3 and TRBJ2-5, with D perhaps TRBD2 (6 bases). The CDR3 here is CAISDSWGEETQYF. The CDR3 DNA is TGTGCCATCAGTGACTCTTGGGGGGAAGAGACCCAGTACTTC.